This T cell receptor beta chain was sequenced for a study of T cells in Graves' hyperthyroidism and ophthalmopathy (dated 2019 in TCRdb). About the investigation overall: Peripheral blood was sampled at the time of initial diagnosis, prior to any treatment. A discovery cohort of 95 to 100 patients, approximately 45 with Graves' ophthalmopathy and 55 to 65 with stable Graves' hyperthyroidism, was used to find distinguishing TCR V-J signatures. Whether ophthalmopathy could be predicted prospectively was tested in an independent validation cohort made up of 18 to 20 hyperthyroidism patients plus 17 patients who later progressed to ophthalmopathy. The 75 to 100 discovery patients were randomly split 7:3 into training and test sets. Thyroid tissue and blood T-cell repertoires from roughly 6 Graves' hyperthyroidism patients were also compared in the study. After sampling, hyperthyroidism patients received methimazole starting at 30 mg daily, and ophthalmopathy patients received high-dose intravenous methylprednisolone. According to the paper, TCR Vbeta CDR3 sequencing was carried out on about 140 peripheral blood samples, which came from about 45 ophthalmopathy, some 73 hyperthyroidism and around 17 progressor patients.

The TCR beta CDR3 regions were amplified from the RNA transcripts. The first round of RT-PCR for the TCR CDR3 was performed with the HTBI primer set and the Qiagen OneStep RT-PCR kit. Libraries were constructed in a second round of multiplex PCR, after which size selection and purification were performed. Libraries were sequenced paired-end with 100 bp reads on an Illumina HiSeq2000. The published analysis was carried out like this. Raw data were processed with SOAPnuke, discarding reads with adapters, uncalled bases, mean Phred below 15, or no exact constant-primer or identifier match. High-quality paired reads were merged with COPE v1.2.5, and unique nucleotide sequences were defined as clonotypes. MiTCR v1.1 was used to align clonotypes to the IMGT TRBV, TRBD and TRBJ reference segments. The analysis was restricted to V-J combinations with a frequency above 0.0001, which together covered just over 99% of the repertoires. A TCS score was defined as the ratio between F50 (clonal expansion) and ExV (chaos), using BLOSUM62-based TCRdist between CDR3 peptides within each V-J. Welch's t-statistics and random forest reduced 500 to 550 V-J features to under 15, which were used in a naive Bayes classifier (R e1071). TCRdb reprocessed the public reads (quality trimming at Q25 with fastp, clone calling with MiXCR) and kept in-frame beta chains. Rows matching on CDR3 protein sequence are summarized as one entry with the most common DNA and genes. It is TCRdb's table, rather than the study itself, that gives the V and J calls and clone size. A total of approximately 620,000 distinct CDR3 sequences appear in this sample, around 16% of them only once. About 3.5% of the sample is held by the ten biggest clonotypes.

Ophthalmopathy patients had moderately to severely active disease, with a Clinical Activity Score of 3 or more, a NOSPECS grade of 4 or more, and a disease duration of less than 3 months. Any patient with an uncontrolled infection, another autoimmune disease, pregnancy or lactation was excluded. Clinical symptoms, serum thyroxine and TRAb, thyroid ultrasound, and orbital computed tomography formed the basis for the diagnoses. PBMCs were isolated from about 10 ml of fresh peripheral blood by Ficoll-Paque density gradient centrifugation. Trizol reagent was used to extract total RNA, and RNA quality was then checked on an Agilent 2100 Bioanalyzer. General findings and caveats noted by the study authors: Most expanded thyroid clonotypes (frequency above 0.001) were also found in blood, which suggests that blood repertoires may mirror thyroid immune responses. Sample size was not statistically predetermined, and blinding of investigators to group allocation was not performed. In validation, the model predicted progression to ophthalmopathy a median of approximately 6.6 months before onset, with approximately 71% sensitivity and around 76% specificity. A 13 V-J signature model separated ophthalmopathy from stable hyperthyroidism, with around 91% sensitivity and 81.08% specificity in cross-validation and 80%/75% in testing.

Trimming accounts for 4 bases at V and 4 bases at J, while the number of junction bases matched to no gene is 4. The CDR3, cysteine through phenylalanine, is 15 amino acids long. The entry retains the CDR3 DNA only, 45 bases that are in frame from base 1. Reading the germline V gene gives CDR1 SNHLY and CDR2 FYNNEI. This clonotype was observed at least ten times. Its recognized antigen is unknown. No much larger clonotype is one base removed from it; base qualities were not supplied. The rearranged chain carries TRBV2 and TRBJ2-3; 11 bases in the junction line up with TRBD2. The sequence was obtained from a woman between 40 and 50 years old with Graves' ophthalmopathy. The sequencing input was blood. The CDR3 sequence is CASSVLAGVSDTQYF. The DNA is as follows: TGTGCCAGCAGTGTACTAGCGGGAGTATCAGATACGCAGTATTTT.